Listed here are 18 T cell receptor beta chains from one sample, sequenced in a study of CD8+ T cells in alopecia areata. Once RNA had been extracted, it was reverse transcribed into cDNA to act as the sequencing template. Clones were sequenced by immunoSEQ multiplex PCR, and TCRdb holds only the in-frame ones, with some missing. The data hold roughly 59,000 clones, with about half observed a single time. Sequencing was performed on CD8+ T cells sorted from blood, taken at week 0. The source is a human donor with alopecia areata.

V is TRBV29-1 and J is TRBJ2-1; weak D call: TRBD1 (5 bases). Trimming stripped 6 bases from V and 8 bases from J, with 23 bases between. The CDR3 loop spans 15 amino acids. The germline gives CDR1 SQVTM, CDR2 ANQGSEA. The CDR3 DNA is TGCAGCGTGACCCCGCCAGGGCCAAGGATTGATGAGCAGTTCTTC. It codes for CSVTPPGPRIDEQFF.

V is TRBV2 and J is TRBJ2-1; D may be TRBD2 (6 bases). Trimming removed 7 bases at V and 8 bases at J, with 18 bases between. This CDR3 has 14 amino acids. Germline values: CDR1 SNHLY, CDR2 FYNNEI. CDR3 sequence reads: CASKPGELRHEQFF. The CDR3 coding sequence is TGTGCCAGCAAACCGGGAGAGCTTAGGCATGAGCAGTTCTTC.

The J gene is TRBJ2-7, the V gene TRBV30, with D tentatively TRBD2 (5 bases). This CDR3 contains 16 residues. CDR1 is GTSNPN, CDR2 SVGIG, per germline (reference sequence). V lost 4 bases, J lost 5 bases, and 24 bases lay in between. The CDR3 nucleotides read TGTGCCTGGAAAGCATTAGGTGGCGCCACGGGGAACGAGCAGTACTTC. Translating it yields CAWKALGGATGNEQYF.

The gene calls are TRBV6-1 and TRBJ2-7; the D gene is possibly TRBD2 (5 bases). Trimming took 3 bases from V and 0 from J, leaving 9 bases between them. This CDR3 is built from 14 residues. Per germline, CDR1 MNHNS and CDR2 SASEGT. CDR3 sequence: CASSEFSVSYEQYF. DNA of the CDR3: TGTGCCAGCAGTGAGTTTAGCGTCTCCTACGAGCAGTACTTC.

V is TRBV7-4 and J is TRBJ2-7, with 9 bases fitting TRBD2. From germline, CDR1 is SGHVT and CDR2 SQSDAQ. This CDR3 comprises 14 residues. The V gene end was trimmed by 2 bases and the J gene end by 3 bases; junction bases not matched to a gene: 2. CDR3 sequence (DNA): TGTGCCAGCAGCTTATCTAGCGGGAACTACGAGCAGTACTTC. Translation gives CASSLSSGNYEQYF.

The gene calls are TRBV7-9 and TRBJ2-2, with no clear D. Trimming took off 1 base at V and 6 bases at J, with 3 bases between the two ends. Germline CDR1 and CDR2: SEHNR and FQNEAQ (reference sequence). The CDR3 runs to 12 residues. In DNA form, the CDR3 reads TGTGCCAGCAGCTTAGGGTCCGGGGAGCTGTTTTTT. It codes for CASSLGSGELFF.

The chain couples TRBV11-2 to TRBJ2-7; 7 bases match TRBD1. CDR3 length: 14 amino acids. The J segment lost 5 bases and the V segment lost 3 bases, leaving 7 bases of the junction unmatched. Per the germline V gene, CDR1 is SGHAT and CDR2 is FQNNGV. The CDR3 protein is CASSFLDGTDEQYF. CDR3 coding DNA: TGTGCCAGCAGCTTTCTTGACGGGACAGACGAGCAGTACTTC.

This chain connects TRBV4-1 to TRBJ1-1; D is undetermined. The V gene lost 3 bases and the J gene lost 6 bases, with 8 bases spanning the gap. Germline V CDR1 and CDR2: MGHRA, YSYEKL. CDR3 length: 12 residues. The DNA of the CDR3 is TGCGCCAGCAGCCACTCCGGGGCTGAAGCTTTCTTT. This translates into CASSHSGAEAFF.

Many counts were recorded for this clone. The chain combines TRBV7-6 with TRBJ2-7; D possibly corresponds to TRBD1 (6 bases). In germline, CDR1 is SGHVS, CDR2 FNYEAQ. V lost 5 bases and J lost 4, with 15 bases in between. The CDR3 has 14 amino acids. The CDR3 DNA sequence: TGTGCCAGCAGCCCGCGGACAGCAGAGTACGAGCAGTACTTC. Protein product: CASSPRTAEYEQYF.

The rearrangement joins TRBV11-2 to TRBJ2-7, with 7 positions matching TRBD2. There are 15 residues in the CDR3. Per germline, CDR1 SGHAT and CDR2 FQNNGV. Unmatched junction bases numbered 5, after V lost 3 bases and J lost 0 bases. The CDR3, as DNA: TGTGCCAGCAGCTTGCAGCGGGGATCCTCCTACGAGCAGTACTTC. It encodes CASSLQRGSSYEQYF.

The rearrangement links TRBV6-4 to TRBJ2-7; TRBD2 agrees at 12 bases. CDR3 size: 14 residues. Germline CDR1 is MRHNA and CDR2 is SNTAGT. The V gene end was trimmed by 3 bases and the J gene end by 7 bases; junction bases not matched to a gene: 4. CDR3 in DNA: TGTGCCAGCAGTGAACTAGCGGGAGGTTCGGAGCAGTACTTC. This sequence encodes CASSELAGGSEQYF.

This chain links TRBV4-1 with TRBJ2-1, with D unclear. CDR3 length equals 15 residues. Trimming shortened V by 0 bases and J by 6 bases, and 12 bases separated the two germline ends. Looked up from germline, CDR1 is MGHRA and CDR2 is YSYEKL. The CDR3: CASSQEWTRGNEQFF. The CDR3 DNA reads TGCGCCAGCAGCCAAGAATGGACCAGAGGCAATGAGCAGTTCTTC.

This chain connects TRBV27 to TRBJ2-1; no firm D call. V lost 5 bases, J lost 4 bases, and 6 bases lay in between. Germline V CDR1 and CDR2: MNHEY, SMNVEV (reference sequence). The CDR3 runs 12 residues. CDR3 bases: TGTGCCAGCAGTACCCCTTACAATGAGCAGTTCTTC. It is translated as CASSTPYNEQFF.

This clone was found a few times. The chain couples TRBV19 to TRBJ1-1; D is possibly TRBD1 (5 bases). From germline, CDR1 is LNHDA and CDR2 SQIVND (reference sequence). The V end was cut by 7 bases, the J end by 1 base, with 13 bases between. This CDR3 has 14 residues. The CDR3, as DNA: TGTGCCAGTAAGACAGAGGAGCGGAACACTGAAGCTTTCTTT. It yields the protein CASKTEERNTEAFF. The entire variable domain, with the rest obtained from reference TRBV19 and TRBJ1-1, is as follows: DGGITQSPKYLFRKEGQNVTLSCEQNLNHDAMYWYRQDPGQGLRLIYYSQIVNDFQKGDIAEGYSVSREKKESFPLTVTSAQKNPTAFYLCASKTEERNTEAFFGQGTRLTVV.

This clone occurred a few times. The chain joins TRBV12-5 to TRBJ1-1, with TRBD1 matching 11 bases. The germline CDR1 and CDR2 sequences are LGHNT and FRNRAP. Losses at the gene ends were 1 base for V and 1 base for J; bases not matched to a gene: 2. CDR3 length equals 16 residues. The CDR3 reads CASGLGTGGANTEAFF. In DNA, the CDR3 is TGTGCTAGTGGTTTGGGGACAGGGGGCGCGAACACTGAAGCTTTCTTT.

The CDR3 DNA reads TGCAGCGTAGGACTAGTCGCGGTGGGCACCGGGGAGCTGTTTTTT. Translated: CSVGLVAVGTGELFF. The rearrangement uses TRBV29-1 and TRBJ2-2; 7 nucleotides match TRBD2. Germline-derived CDR1 and CDR2 are SQVTM and ANQGSEA. The V and J ends lost 6 bases and 4 bases, in that order; junction bases with no gene match: 11. There are 15 residues in the CDR3.

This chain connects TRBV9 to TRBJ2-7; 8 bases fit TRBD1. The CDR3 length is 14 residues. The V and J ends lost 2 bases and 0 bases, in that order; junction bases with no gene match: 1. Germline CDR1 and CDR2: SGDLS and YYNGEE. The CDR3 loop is CASSVGQVSYEQYF. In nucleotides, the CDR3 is TGTGCCAGCAGCGTGGGACAGGTCTCCTACGAGCAGTACTTC.

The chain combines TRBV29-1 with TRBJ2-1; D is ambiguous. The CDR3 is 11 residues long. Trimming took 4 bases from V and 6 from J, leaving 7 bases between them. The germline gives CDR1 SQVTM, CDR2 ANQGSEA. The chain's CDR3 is CSVAFSNEQFF. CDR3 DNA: TGCAGCGTTGCGTTCAGCAATGAGCAGTTCTTC.